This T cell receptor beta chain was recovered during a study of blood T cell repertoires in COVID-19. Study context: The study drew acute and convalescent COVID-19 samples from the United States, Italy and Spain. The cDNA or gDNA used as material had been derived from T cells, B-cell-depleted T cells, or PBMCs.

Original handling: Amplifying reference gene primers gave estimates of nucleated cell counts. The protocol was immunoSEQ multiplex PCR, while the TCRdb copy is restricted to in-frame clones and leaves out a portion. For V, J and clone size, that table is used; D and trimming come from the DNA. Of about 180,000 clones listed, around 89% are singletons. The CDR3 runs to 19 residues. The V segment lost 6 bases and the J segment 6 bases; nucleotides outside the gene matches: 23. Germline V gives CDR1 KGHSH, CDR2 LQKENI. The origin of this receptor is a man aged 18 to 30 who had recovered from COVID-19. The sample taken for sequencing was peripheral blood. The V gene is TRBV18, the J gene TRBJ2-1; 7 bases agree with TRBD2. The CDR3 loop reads CASSPLREAGHTRGNEQFF. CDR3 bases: TGTGCCAGCTCCCCGCTGAGGGAAGCGGGGCACACGAGGGGCAATGAGCAGTTCTTC.